These 20 T cell receptor beta chains originate from one sample sequenced in a study of CD8+CD57+ T cells in acquired aplastic anemia. By flow cytometry, patients selected for sequencing had shown an expansion of CD8+CD57+ cells. Using genomic DNA as the template, TCR beta VDJ and CDR3 profiling was carried out. MiXCR was run by TCRdb on the reads, yielding one entry per CDR3 protein. The data show some 170,000 distinct CDR3 sequences, 71% seen once. Sequencing was performed on sorted CD4+, CD8+, or CD8+CD57+ T cells (not recorded which) from PBMCs. These receptor sequences come from a human donor with aplastic anemia.

V usage is TRBV7-9 and J usage is TRBJ2-6; D uncertain. Trimming took 6 bases from V and 2 from J, leaving 5 bases between them. Germline loops: CDR1 SEHNR, CDR2 FQNEAQ (reference sequence). The CDR3 is made up of 13 amino acids. CDR3 sequence (DNA): TGTGCCAGCAGTCTAACTGGGGCCAACGTCCTGACTTTC. As protein: CASSLTGANVLTF. The variable domain in full, completed from reference TRBV7-9 and TRBJ2-6, reads DTGVSQNPRHKITKRGQNVTFRCDPISEHNRLYWYRQTLGQGPEFLTYFQNEAQLEKSRLLSDRFSAERPKGSFSTLEIQRTEQGDSAMYLCASSLTGANVLTFGAGSRLTVL.

CDR3 sequence reads: CASSLGLAGGENEQFF. CDR3 nucleotides: TGCGCCAGCAGCTTGGGACTAGCGGGGGGGGAAAATGAGCAGTTCTTC. This sequence joins TRBV5-1 and TRBJ2-1; 14 bases line up with TRBD2. The germline V gene encodes CDR1 SGHRS and CDR2 YFSETQ. J gave up 7 bases and V 0 bases, and 3 bases lay outside the gene matches. The CDR3 loop spans 16 amino acids.

The table lists this clonotype with a few counts. One end of the junction is discordant with germline, which a read error may explain. The chain uses TRBV7-3 and TRBJ2-7; no reliable D call. The CDR3 consists of 12 residues. Germline V CDR1 and CDR2: SGHTA, FQGTGA. The CDR3 here is CASSFSSHEQYF. DNA for the CDR3: TGTGCCAGCAGCTTTAGCTCCCACGAGCAGTACTTC.

The chain has TRBV29-1 and TRBJ1-2; D remains ambiguous. Germline V gene lookup returns CDR1 SQVTM and CDR2 ANQGSEA. This CDR3 has 15 residues. The V end was cut by 6 bases, the J end by 3 bases, with 20 bases between. The CDR3 region is CSVERNVGGYYGYTF. DNA of the CDR3: TGCAGCGTGGAACGCAACGTCGGTGGGTACTATGGCTACACCTTC.

J is TRBJ1-4 and V is TRBV7-8; D gene ambiguous. V was trimmed by 2 bases and J by 5 bases, leaving 12 bases between them. Germline lookup yields CDR1 SGHVS and CDR2 FQNEAQ. The CDR3 is 15 amino acids. The CDR3 coding sequence is TGTGCCAGCAGCTTATCCATAGGAGGGAATGAAAAACTGTTTTTT. It encodes CASSLSIGGNEKLFF.

The J gene is TRBJ2-7, the V gene TRBV20-1; unclear D gene. Deletions cut 6 bases from V and 4 bases from J, with 10 bases between. The CDR3 extends over 11 amino acids. Germline CDR1 DFQATT, CDR2 SNEGSKA (reference sequence). The CDR3 region is CSARMTYEQYF. For the CDR3, the DNA is TGCAGTGCCCGAATGACGTACGAGCAGTACTTC.

This clonotype was recorded once. The rearrangement uses TRBV14 and TRBJ2-7; D is tentatively TRBD1 or TRBD2 (5 bases each). CDR3 length: 17 residues. The V gene lost 2 bases and the J gene lost 5 bases, with 22 bases spanning the gap. Germline V CDR1 and CDR2: SGHDN, FVKESK. The CDR3 DNA is TGTGCCAGCAGCCAATGGGTGCCGTTGGGGGTCTGGGACGAGCAGTACTTC. It translates to CASSQWVPLGVWDEQYF.

The rearrangement joins TRBV20-1 to TRBJ2-7, with D tentatively TRBD1 or TRBD2 (6 bases each). Trimming cost V 3 bases and J 3 bases, with 12 bases left between them. The CDR3 contains 13 residues. The germline CDR1 and CDR2 sequences are DFQATT and SNEGSKA (reference sequence). CDR3 sequence reads: CSASGGRDYEQYF. The CDR3 DNA reads TGCAGTGCTAGCGGGGGCCGCGACTACGAGCAGTACTTC.

The rearrangement uses TRBV2 and TRBJ1-2, with 9 bases identical to TRBD1. The CDR3 is 16 residues long. Per germline, CDR1 SNHLY and CDR2 FYNNEI. Losses at the gene ends were 8 bases for V and 3 bases for J; bases not matched to a gene: 13. The CDR3 region has the DNA TGTGCCAGCCGCAGAGCCCAACAGGGGGCGGACTATGGCTACACCTTC. Its protein product is CASRRAQQGADYGYTF.

This clonotype was recorded a few times. The junction and the germline gene differ at one end; a read error may be behind it. The chain uses TRBV2 and TRBJ2-3; no firm D call. The CDR3 sequence is 11 residues long. From germline, CDR1 is SNHLY and CDR2 FYNNEI. CDR3 amino acids: CASMDVFPPRF. CDR3 coding DNA: TGTGCCAGCATGGACGTTTTCCCCCCCCGATTT.

The chain links TRBV19 to TRBJ1-2; TRBD1 is a possible D gene (6 bases). The germline V gene has CDR1 LNHDA and CDR2 SQIVND (reference sequence). The CDR3 is 14 residues long. Trimming cost V 4 bases and J 6 bases, with 15 bases left between them. CDR3 sequence (DNA): TGTGCCAGTAGTAAGTTAAACAGGGTCCATGGCTACACCTTC. The encoded protein is CASSKLNRVHGYTF.

CDR3 nucleotide sequence: TGTGCCAGCAGCTTAGGGAACAGCTACTCTGGGGCCAACGTCCTGACTTTC. It is translated as CASSLGNSYSGANVLTF. This chain links TRBV11-2 with TRBJ2-6; D gene ambiguous. The germline gives CDR1 SGHAT, CDR2 FQNNGV. The ends were cut back, 1 base at V and 0 bases at J, with 10 bases in the middle. This CDR3 has 17 residues.

The chain carries TRBV10-3 and TRBJ2-1; D is perhaps TRBD2 (7 bases). The V gene's germline CDR1 is ENHRY and CDR2 SYGVKD. CDR3 size: 14 residues. V lost 3 bases to trimming and J lost 7 bases, with 13 bases between them. The CDR3 DNA reads as TGTGCCATCAGTGACGGCGGGGGCAGGAATGAGCAGTTCTTC. Its protein product is CAISDGGGRNEQFF.

J is TRBJ2-5 and V is TRBV10-2, with 11 bases lining up with TRBD2. This CDR3 has 15 amino acids. V gave up 2 bases and J gave up 5 bases; unmatched junction bases: 4. Germline V lookup: CDR1 WSHSY, CDR2 SAAADI. The CDR3 nucleotides are TGCGCCAGCAGTGAGCTAGCGGGAGGAGTGGAGACCCAGTACTTC. Translation gives CASSELAGGVETQYF.

The chain uses TRBV24-1 and TRBJ2-7; D is unresolved. The CDR3 consists of 12 residues. Germline CDR1 is KGHDR and CDR2 is SFDVKD. Deletions cut 8 bases from V and 7 bases from J, with 14 bases between. As DNA, the CDR3 is TGTGCCACCATTCCTTACGTCTGGGAGCAGTACTTC. Protein sequence: CATIPYVWEQYF.

The rearrangement links TRBV7-2 to TRBJ2-6, with D uncertain. V gave up 0 bases and J gave up 9 bases, with 6 bases separating them. Germline V gene sequence: CDR1 SGHTA, CDR2 FQGNSA. CDR3 length: 13 amino acids. The CDR3 is CASSLAQSNVLTF. In DNA, the CDR3 is TGTGCCAGCAGCTTAGCCCAGAGCAACGTCCTGACTTTC.

The rearrangement joins TRBV14 to TRBJ2-3, with TRBD2 identical over 8 bases. CDR1 SGHDN and CDR2 FVKESK come from the germline V gene. Trimming took 4 bases from V and 0 from J; bases not matched to a gene: 9. This CDR3 is 17 amino acids long. The CDR3 loop reads CASSPFSGGGSTDTQYF. In DNA, the CDR3 is TGTGCCAGCAGCCCCTTCAGCGGGGGAGGCAGCACAGATACGCAGTATTTT.

This clonotype was observed many times. The chain has TRBV6-4 and TRBJ2-3; D is tentatively TRBD1 or TRBD2 (6 bases each). CDR1 and CDR2 from the germline V gene are MRHNA and SNTAGT. The CDR3 is 15 residues long. Trimming took off 3 bases at V and 0 bases at J, with 10 bases between the two ends. The CDR3 region is CASSEGAGSTDTQYF. CDR3 nucleotide sequence: TGTGCCAGCAGTGAGGGGGCGGGAAGCACAGATACGCAGTATTTT.

This clonotype has ten or more counts. This chain joins TRBV6-4 and TRBJ2-2; 8 bases fit TRBD1. CDR3 length: 15 amino acids. Germline V gene sequence: CDR1 MRHNA, CDR2 SNTAGT. J was trimmed by 1 base and V by 4 bases; bases with no gene match: 2. The CDR3 coding sequence is TGTGCCAGCAGTGGGGGGACAGGGAACACCGGGGAGCTGTTTTTT. Protein: CASSGGTGNTGELFF.

This clonotype was recorded a few times. The chain joins TRBV19 to TRBJ2-3; 11 bases align to TRBD1. Losses at the gene ends were 9 bases for V and 5 bases for J; bases not matched to a gene: 7. The CDR3 runs to 14 residues. Germline V gene data show CDR1 as LNHDA and CDR2 as SQIVND (reference sequence). The chain's CDR3 is CASEGQGAGDTQYF. In nucleotides, the CDR3 is TGTGCCAGCGAAGGACAGGGGGCTGGAGATACGCAGTATTTT.